A selection of T cell receptor beta chains follows, all from one sample in a study of shared clonotypes between healthy human individuals. Profiling relied on immunoSEQ multiplex PCR, and the TCRdb table lists in-frame clones only, not all of them. The data contain 2 million to 2.5 million clones, approximately 96% of them singletons. The specimen sequenced was naive CD4+ T cells sorted from blood. Source of these receptors: a man between 18 and 29 years old in good health. CDR3s include the opening cysteine and the closing phenylalanine or tryptophan. The D gene is left open where the match is weak. Not all rows give a size; the values are once, few, many and, for expanded clones, a class.

.	.	TRBV27	TRBJ2-2	TGTGCCAGCAGTTTAGCTACCCGACTCGGGGAGCTGTTTTTT	CASSLATRLGELFF
.	.	TRBV10-3	TRBJ2-7	TGTGCCATCAGTGATAATAGCGGCGGCTACGAGCAGTACTTC	CAISDNSGGYEQYF
TRBD1	.	TRBV5-6	TRBJ2-2	TGTGCCAGCAGCTTTGGCCAGGGGGTAAGGAACACCGGGGAGCTGTTTTTT	CASSFGQGVRNTGELFF
.	once	TRBV7-2	TRBJ1-5	TGTGCCAGCAGCTTAGTAGGCTATAGCAATCAGCCCCAGCATTTT	CASSLVGYSNQPQHF
TRBD2	.	TRBV2	TRBJ2-2	TGTGCCAGCACCATGCTAGCGGGGAACACCGGGGAGCTGTTTTTT	CASTMLAGNTGELFF
TRBD1	.	TRBV7-9	TRBJ1-5	TGTGCCAGCAGCACTACAGGGGACAATCAGCCCCAGCATTTT	CASSTTGDNQPQHF
.	.	TRBV7-8	TRBJ2-3	TGTGCCAGCAGACCCCGACAGTTGACAGATACGCAGTATTTT	CASRPRQLTDTQYF
.	.	TRBV5-4	TRBJ2-2	TGTGCCAGCAGCTTGGATGCGGGGCCCCACACCGGGGAGCTGTTTTTT	CASSLDAGPHTGELFF
.	.	TRBV5-6	TRBJ1-1	TGTGCCAGCAGCTTGGGTGATTTTATGGGCACTGAAGCTTTCTTT	CASSLGDFMGTEAFF
.	.	TRBV6-5	TRBJ1-3	TGTGCCAGCAGTCGCGCGAGCTCTGGAAACACCATATATTTT	CASSRASSGNTIYF
TRBD1	once	TRBV5-1	TRBJ2-2	TGCGCCAGCAGCACAAACCCTGACAGGGGGTCGTACACCGGGGAGCTGTTTTTT	CASSTNPDRGSYTGELFF
.	.	TRBV6-5	TRBJ2-2	TGTGCCAGCACTCGCGGAGGGGTTACCGGGGAGCTGTTTTTT	CASTRGGVTGELFF
.	.	TRBV7-2	TRBJ2-7	TGTGCCAGCAGCTTAAGTGGTCAGGTCTACGAGCAGTACTTC	CASSLSGQVYEQYF
TRBD2	once	TRBV5-8	TRBJ2-4	TGTGCCAGCAGTCCCACGCCGCGGGAGTGGGTCATTCAGTACTTC	CASSPTPREWVIQYF
.	.	TRBV19	TRBJ2-7	TGTGCCAGTAGTCCCAGGGTTCGCCACGAGCAGTACTTC	CASSPRVRHEQYF
.	once	TRBV5-1	TRBJ1-5	TGCGCCAGCAGCTTGGGCGAAAATCAGCCCCAGCATTTT	CASSLGENQPQHF
.	once	TRBV20-1	TRBJ1-2	TGCAGTGCTAGAGGGGACGGCCTTTACACCTTC	CSARGDGLYTF
.	.	TRBV6-4	TRBJ2-2	TGTGCCAGCAGTGAGTGGGGCGGCGGGAACACCGGGGAGCTGTTTTTT	CASSEWGGGNTGELFF
.	.	TRBV7-8	TRBJ2-5	TGTGCCAGCAGCGTAGGTCAACGTGTACACTTC	CASSVGQRVHF
.	.	TRBV18	TRBJ1-1	TGTGCCAGCTCACCAGGGCGGAAGGGGTTGGGCACTGAAGCTTTCTTT	CASSPGRKGLGTEAFF
.	.	TRBV30	TRBJ1-4	TGTGCCTCTTCACCCCAACCTAATGAAAAACTGTTTTTT	CASSPQPNEKLFF
TRBD1	.	TRBV11-2	TRBJ2-7	TGTGCCAGCAGCTTACACAGGGACAGCTCCTACGAGCAGTACTTC	CASSLHRDSSYEQYF
.	.	TRBV6-5	TRBJ1-1	TGTGCCAGCAGCCGCGGCCTCACTGAAGCTTTCTTT	CASSRGLTEAFF
.	.	TRBV28	TRBJ1-5	TGTGCCAGCATGAAGGGGGGTTATAGCAATCAGCCCCAGCATTTT	CASMKGGYSNQPQHF
.	.	TRBV6-5	TRBJ1-1	TGTGCCAGCAGTTACTCGAACAAGGGGAACACTGAAGCTTTCTTT	CASSYSNKGNTEAFF
TRBD2	.	TRBV25-1	TRBJ2-5	TGTGCCAGCAGGCGACTAGCAGGGACCCAGTACTTC	CASRRLAGTQYF
.	.	TRBV2	TRBJ2-1	TGTGCCAGCAGCCGAGCTAGTGGCTCCTACAATGAGCAGTTCTTC	CASSRASGSYNEQFF
.	.	TRBV7-2	TRBJ1-5	TGTGCCAGCAGTCTCGTGGGGGGCGCGGGGCAGCCCCAGCATTTT	CASSLVGGAGQPQHF
TRBD2	.	TRBV4-3	TRBJ2-2	TGCGCCAGCAGCCAATCATACTTGCGACTAGCGGGAGTCACCGGGGAGCTGTTTTTT	CASSQSYLRLAGVTGELFF
.	.	TRBV4-1	TRBJ2-7	TGCGCCAGCAGCCGGGACGGCTACTCCTACGAGCAGTACTTC	CASSRDGYSYEQYF
.	.	TRBV6-6	TRBJ2-5	TGTGCCAGCAGTCCCCGACAGGGAGGGGAGACCCAGTACTTC	CASSPRQGGETQYF
.	.	TRBV5-1	TRBJ1-2	TGCGCCAGCCGAGCAGATTTCGGCTACACCTTC	CASRADFGYTF
.	.	TRBV7-9	TRBJ2-3	TGTGCCAGCAGCCGCTCTGGCGCTGATACGCAGTATTTT	CASSRSGADTQYF
TRBD1	.	TRBV18	TRBJ2-5	TGTGCCAGCTCACCCGGACAGGGGAAGGAGACCCAGTACTTC	CASSPGQGKETQYF
.	.	TRBV18	TRBJ2-2	TGTGCCAGCTCACCGAGGGATTCCGGGGAGCTGTTTTTT	CASSPRDSGELFF
.	.	TRBV18	TRBJ2-7	TGTGCCAGCTCACCAGGGACCCAATCCTACGAGCAGTACTTC	CASSPGTQSYEQYF
TRBD1	.	TRBV19	TRBJ1-5	TGTGCCAGTAGTAGAGGGACAGCTCAGCCCCAGCATTTT	CASSRGTAQPQHF
.	.	TRBV4-3	TRBJ1-5	TGCGCCAGCAGCCAAGACAGGGTCCAGCCCCAGCATTTT	CASSQDRVQPQHF
.	.	TRBV5-4	TRBJ2-1	TGTGCCAGCAGCGTTGATACTAGCTCCTACAATGAGCAGTTCTTC	CASSVDTSSYNEQFF
TRBD2	.	TRBV13	TRBJ2-3	TGTGCCAGCAGCCCCCGCGCTAGCGGGGGGAGGGCAGATACGCAGTATTTT	CASSPRASGGRADTQYF
TRBD2	.	TRBV18	TRBJ2-4	TGTGCCAGCTCACGGGGAGGGGCCAAAAACATTCAGTACTTC	CASSRGGAKNIQYF
TRBD1	.	TRBV2	TRBJ2-5	TGTGCCAGCAGTGTACAGGGGTATGAGGGAGAGACCCAGTACTTC	CASSVQGYEGETQYF
.	.	TRBV7-2	TRBJ2-7	TGTGCCAGCAGCTTAGGGGTTTGGAGGGCTTACGAGCAGTACTTC	CASSLGVWRAYEQYF
.	.	TRBV28	TRBJ1-4	TGTGCCAGCAGTTTTCGAGGTGGGGGGGTTGAAAAACTGTTTTTT	CASSFRGGGVEKLFF
.	.	TRBV7-3	TRBJ2-2	TGTGCCAGCAGCTCATGGATGGGACAAGGGCGGACCGGGGAGCTGTTTTTT	CASSSWMGQGRTGELFF
.	.	TRBV9	TRBJ2-1	TGTGCCAGCAGCCCCCGCGGGCTAGCGTTGGGCAATGAGCAGTTCTTC	CASSPRGLALGNEQFF
.	.	TRBV6-4	TRBJ1-5	TGTGCCACCGCAAGCGGTGTTAGCAATCAGCCCCAGCATTTT	CATASGVSNQPQHF
TRBD2	.	TRBV2	TRBJ2-3	TGTGCCAGCAGTACCGGGACTAGCGGGAGACCAACAGATACGCAGTATTTT	CASSTGTSGRPTDTQYF
.	.	TRBV7-9	TRBJ2-3	TGTGCCAGCAGCTTAGTGGGCCCGGATACGCAGTATTTT	CASSLVGPDTQYF
.	.	TRBV29-1	TRBJ1-2	TGCAGCGTTGGAGACAAAGCTAACTATGGCTACACCTTC	CSVGDKANYGYTF
.	once	TRBV5-6	TRBJ2-5	TGTGCCAGCAGCTCGCCGAAGGGGATAGAGACCCAGTACTTC	CASSSPKGIETQYF
.	.	TRBV11-1	TRBJ2-7	TGTGCCAGCAGCCCGCGGACGGGACTGGGAGAGCAGTACTTC	CASSPRTGLGEQYF
.	.	TRBV6-6	TRBJ2-7	TGTGCCAGCAGTCTAGGGGGGGCAGGGAACTACGAGCAGTACTTC	CASSLGGAGNYEQYF